Following are 15 T cell receptor beta chains from one sample sequenced in a study of post-analysis software for immune sequencing data. The library was made from cDNA and included unique molecular identifiers. In TCRdb, the PCR reads were re-called with MiXCR into one record per CDR3 protein. The data show some 800,000 distinct CDR3 sequences, around 42% seen once. For these TCRs, the target antigens are not known. Whole-study findings and limits: Elevated frequency relative to controls characterized a handful of TRBV segments in patients, TRBV5-6, TRBV5-1 and TRBV20-1 among them.

The sequenced sample consisted of blood. All receptors come from a girl aged 5-17 years with multiple sclerosis.

This chain links TRBV7-6 with TRBJ2-1, with unresolved D. Trimming left V 1 base short and J 0 bases short, with 13 bases between. The germline gives CDR1 SGHVS, CDR2 FNYEAQ. This CDR3 comprises 17 residues. CDR3 in amino acids: CASSLEPGLSSYNEQFF. DNA of the CDR3: TGTGCCAGCAGCTTAGAACCAGGCCTGAGCTCCTACAATGAGCAGTTCTTC.

The rearrangement uses TRBV5-1 and TRBJ2-1; 11 bases fit TRBD1. CDR1 is SGHRS, CDR2 YFSETQ, per germline. The CDR3 sequence is 17 residues long. V lost 0 bases to trimming and J lost 4 bases; unmatched junction nucleotides: 6. CDR3 sequence: CASSLVAGTGGYNEQFF. The CDR3 DNA sequence: TGCGCCAGCAGCTTGGTCGCCGGGACAGGGGGTTACAATGAGCAGTTCTTC.

The gene calls are TRBV15 and TRBJ2-5, with D maybe TRBD1 (6 bases). There are 15 residues in the CDR3. V gave up 1 base and J gave up 2 bases, with 11 bases separating them. Looked up from germline, CDR1 is LNHNV and CDR2 is YYDKDF (reference sequence). This CDR3 reads CATSRGGGSQETQYF. In nucleotides, the CDR3 is TGTGCCACCAGCAGAGGAGGGGGTTCGCAAGAGACCCAGTACTTC.

The chain uses TRBV6-5 and TRBJ1-6; D call uncertain. Trimming cost V 7 bases and J 3 bases, with 10 bases left between them. The germline V gene has CDR1 MNHEY and CDR2 SVGAGI. CDR3 length: 14 amino acids. This CDR3 is CASKIGLYNSPLHF. In DNA, the CDR3 is TGTGCCAGCAAGATCGGACTCTATAATTCACCCCTCCACTTT.

The table lists this clonotype with a count of one. This rearrangement joins TRBV20-1 to TRBJ2-7; no reliable D call. The J call may be mistaken, given a closer DNA end match to TRBJ2-5. Germline-derived CDR1 and CDR2 are DFQATT and SNEGSKA (reference sequence). The length of the CDR3 is 12 residues. The CDR3 is CSARQGQETQYF. The CDR3 DNA reads as TGCAGTGCTAGACAAGGCCAAGAGACCCAGTACTTC.

The gene calls are TRBV28 and TRBJ2-5; TRBD1 is a possible D gene (5 bases). V lost 2 bases and J 5 bases, leaving 12 bases between the germline ends. Looked up from germline, CDR1 is MDHEN and CDR2 is SYDVKM. This CDR3 spans 14 amino acids. The DNA for the CDR3 is TGTGCCAGCAGTTTAATGTCAGGGCCTGAGACCCAGTACTTC. It encodes CASSLMSGPETQYF.

This clonotype turned up a few times. This rearrangement joins TRBV3-1 to TRBJ2-1; 7 bases map to TRBD2. The germline V gene has CDR1 LGHDT and CDR2 YNNKEL (reference sequence). V gave up 4 bases and J gave up 8 bases; unmatched junction bases: 17. The CDR3 has 17 amino acids. In DNA, the CDR3 is TGTGCCAGCAGCCCCGCCGGGGGAGGGGATATTTACGATGAGCAGTTCTTC. Encoded protein: CASSPAGGGDIYDEQFF.

The sample holds a few counts of this clonotype. The gene calls are TRBV20-1 and TRBJ2-5, with TRBD2 matching 7 bases. This CDR3 comprises 13 residues. Germline-derived CDR1 and CDR2 are DFQATT and SNEGSKA (reference sequence). V trimming: 1 base; J trimming: 5 bases; junction bases outside the gene matches: 4. CDR3 nucleotides: TGCAGTGCTAGAGTCACTAGCGTCGAGACCCAGTACTTC. Residues: CSARVTSVETQYF.

V and J are TRBV20-1 and TRBJ2-7; D remains unclear. The germline V gene has CDR1 DFQATT and CDR2 SNEGSKA (reference sequence). V shed 0 bases and J shed 1 base, with 7 bases lying between them. CDR3 length: 13 residues. For the CDR3, the DNA is TGCAGTGCTAGAGATGGGGAATCCTACGAGCAGTACTTC. Protein: CSARDGESYEQYF.

J is TRBJ1-1 and V is TRBV11-2; the D gene is possibly TRBD1 (5 bases). Trimming took off 5 bases at V and 6 bases at J, with 19 bases between the two ends. Per germline, CDR1 SGHAT and CDR2 FQNNGV. The CDR3 is 15 residues long. The DNA for the CDR3 is TGTGCCAGCAGCCCATTTACCGGGACGGAAGCTGAAGCTTTCTTT. The encoded protein is CASSPFTGTEAEAFF.

The V gene is TRBV29-1, the J gene TRBJ1-2; no firm D call. The CDR3 spans 12 residues. The germline V gene encodes CDR1 SQVTM and CDR2 ANQGSEA. Trimming shortened V by 4 bases and J by 8 bases, and 14 bases separated the two germline ends. In nucleotides, the CDR3 is TGCAGCGTTGTGGCTCTGGGGTACGGCTACACCTTC. It yields the protein CSVVALGYGYTF.

This chain joins TRBV29-1 and TRBJ1-2, with a possible D match to TRBD1 (5 bases). The CDR3 covers 13 residues. V lost 2 bases and J 0 bases, leaving 7 bases between the germline ends. Germline V gene data show CDR1 as SQVTM and CDR2 as ANQGSEA. CDR3: CSVERDPNYGYTF. The CDR3, as DNA: TGCAGCGTTGAAAGGGACCCTAACTATGGCTACACCTTC. The whole variable domain, filled in from reference TRBV29-1 and TRBJ1-2, reads SAVISQKPSRDICQRGTSLTIQCQVDSQVTMMFWYRQQPGQSLTLIATANQGSEATYESGFVIDKFPISRPNLTFSTLTVSNMSPEDSSIYLCSVERDPNYGYTFGSGTRLTVV.

The chain is built from TRBV7-9 and TRBJ2-5; 7 nucleotides line up with TRBD2. The CDR3 is made up of 14 amino acids. Germline values: CDR1 SEHNR, CDR2 FQNEAQ (reference sequence). The V gene end was trimmed by 5 bases and the J gene end by 5 bases; junction bases not matched to a gene: 8. The CDR3 here is CASSNPGLFETQYF. DNA for the CDR3: TGTGCCAGCAGCAACCCGGGACTATTCGAGACCCAGTACTTC.

The chain has TRBV6-6 and TRBJ2-4; 9 bases align to TRBD2. The tail of the sequence fits TRBJ2-5 better, so the J call may be wrong. This CDR3 comprises 15 residues. The germline V gene encodes CDR1 MNHNY and CDR2 SVGAGI (reference sequence). The chain's CDR3 is CASSYSGLAEETQYF. The CDR3 DNA reads as TGTGCCAGCAGTTACTCGGGACTAGCAGAAGAGACCCAGTACTTC.

CDR3 DNA: TGTGCCAGCACCGATACCTGGGACAGGGGGCAGTACGAGCAGTACTTC. It translates to CASTDTWDRGQYEQYF. The V call is TRBV6-6, the J call TRBJ2-5; 12 bases are a match to TRBD1. The J call may not be correct, given that the DNA end is closer to TRBJ2-7. This CDR3 region has 16 residues. Germline CDR1 and CDR2: MNHNY and SVGAGI (reference sequence).